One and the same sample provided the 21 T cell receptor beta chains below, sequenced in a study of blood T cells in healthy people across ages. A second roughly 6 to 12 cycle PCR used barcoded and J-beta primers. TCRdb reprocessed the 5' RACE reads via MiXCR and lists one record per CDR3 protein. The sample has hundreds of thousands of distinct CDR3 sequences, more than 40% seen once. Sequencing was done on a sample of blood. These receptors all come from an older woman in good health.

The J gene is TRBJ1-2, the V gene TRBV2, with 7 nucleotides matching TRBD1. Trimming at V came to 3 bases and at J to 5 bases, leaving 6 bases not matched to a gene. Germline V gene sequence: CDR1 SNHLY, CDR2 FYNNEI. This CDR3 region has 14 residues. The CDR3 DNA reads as TGTGCCAGCAGTGACCCCGGGACAGAATATGGCTACACCTTC. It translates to CASSDPGTEYGYTF.

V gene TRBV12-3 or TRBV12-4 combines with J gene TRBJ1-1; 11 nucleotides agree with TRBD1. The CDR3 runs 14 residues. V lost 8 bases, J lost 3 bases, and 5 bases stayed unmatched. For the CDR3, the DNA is TGTGCCAGCGGCGGGGACAGGGGGTACACTGAAGCTTTCTTT. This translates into CASGGDRGYTEAFF.

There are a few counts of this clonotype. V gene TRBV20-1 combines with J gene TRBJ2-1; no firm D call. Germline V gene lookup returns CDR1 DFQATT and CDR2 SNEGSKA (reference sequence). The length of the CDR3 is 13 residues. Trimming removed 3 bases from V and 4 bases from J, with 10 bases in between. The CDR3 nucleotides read TGCAGTGCTAGGATACGGCGATACAATGAGCAGTTCTTC. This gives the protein CSARIRRYNEQFF.

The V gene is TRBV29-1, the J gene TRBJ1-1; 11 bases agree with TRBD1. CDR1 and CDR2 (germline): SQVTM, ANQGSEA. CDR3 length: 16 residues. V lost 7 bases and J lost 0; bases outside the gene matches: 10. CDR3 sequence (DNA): TGCAGCGCGGGTGGGACAGGGGGAAAGATGAACACTGAAGCTTTCTTT. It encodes CSAGGTGGKMNTEAFF.

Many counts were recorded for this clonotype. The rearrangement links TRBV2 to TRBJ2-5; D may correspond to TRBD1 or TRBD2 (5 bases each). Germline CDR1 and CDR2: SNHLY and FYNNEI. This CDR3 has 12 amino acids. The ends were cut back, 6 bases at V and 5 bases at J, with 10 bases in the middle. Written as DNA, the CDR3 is TGTGCCAGCAGCCGGGACCGGGAGACCCAGTACTTC. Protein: CASSRDRETQYF.

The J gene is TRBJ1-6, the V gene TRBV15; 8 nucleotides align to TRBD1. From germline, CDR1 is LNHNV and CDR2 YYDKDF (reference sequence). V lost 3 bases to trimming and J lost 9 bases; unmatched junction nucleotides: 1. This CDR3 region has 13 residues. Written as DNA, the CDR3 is TGTGCCACCAGCAGGGACAGGGTTTCACCCCTCCACTTT. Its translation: CATSRDRVSPLHF.

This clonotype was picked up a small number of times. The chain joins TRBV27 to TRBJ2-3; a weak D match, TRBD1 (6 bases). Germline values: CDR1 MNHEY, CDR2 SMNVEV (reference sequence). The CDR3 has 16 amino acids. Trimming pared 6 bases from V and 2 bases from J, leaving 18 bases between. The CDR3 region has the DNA TGTGCCAGCAGCTCCACCGGACAGCCATTCACAGATACGCAGTATTTT. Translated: CASSSTGQPFTDTQYF.

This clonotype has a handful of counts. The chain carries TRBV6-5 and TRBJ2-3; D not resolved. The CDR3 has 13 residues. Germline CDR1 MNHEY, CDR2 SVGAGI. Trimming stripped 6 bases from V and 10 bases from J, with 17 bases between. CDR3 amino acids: CASRPGRTYSQYF. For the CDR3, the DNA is TGTGCCAGCAGACCCGGACGGACCTATTCGCAGTATTTT.

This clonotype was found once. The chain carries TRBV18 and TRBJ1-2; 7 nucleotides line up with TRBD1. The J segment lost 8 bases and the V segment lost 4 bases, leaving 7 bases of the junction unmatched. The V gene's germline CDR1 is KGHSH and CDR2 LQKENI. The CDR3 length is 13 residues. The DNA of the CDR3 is TGTGCCAGCTCACAGGAGGCAGGGGGAGGCTACACCTTC. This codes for CASSQEAGGGYTF.

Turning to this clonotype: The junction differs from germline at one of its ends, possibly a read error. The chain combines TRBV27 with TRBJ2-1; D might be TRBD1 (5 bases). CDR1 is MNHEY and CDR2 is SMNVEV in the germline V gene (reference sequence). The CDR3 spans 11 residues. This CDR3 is CASSRGNERFF. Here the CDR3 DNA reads TGTGCCAGCAGTAGGGGCAATGAGCGGTTCTTC.

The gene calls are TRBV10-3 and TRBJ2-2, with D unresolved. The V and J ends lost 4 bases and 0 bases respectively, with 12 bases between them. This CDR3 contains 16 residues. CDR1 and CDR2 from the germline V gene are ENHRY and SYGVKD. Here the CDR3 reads CAISGRGTANTGELFF. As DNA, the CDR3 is TGTGCCATCAGTGGGAGAGGAACAGCGAACACCGGGGAGCTGTTTTTT.

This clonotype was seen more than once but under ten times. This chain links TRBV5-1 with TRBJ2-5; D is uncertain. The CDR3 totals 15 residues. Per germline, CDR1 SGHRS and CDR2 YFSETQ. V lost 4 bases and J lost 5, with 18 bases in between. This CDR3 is CASSNDPYSSETQYF. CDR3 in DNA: TGCGCCAGCAGCAATGACCCTTATTCGTCGGAGACCCAGTACTTC.

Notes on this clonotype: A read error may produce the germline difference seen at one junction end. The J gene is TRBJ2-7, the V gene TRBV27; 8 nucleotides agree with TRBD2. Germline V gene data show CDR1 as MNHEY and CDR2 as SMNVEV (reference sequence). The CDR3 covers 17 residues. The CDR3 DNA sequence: TGTGCCAGTAGTTTGCTGAGCGGGGGTCCCCTCTCCTACGAGCAGTACTTC. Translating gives CASSLLSGGPLSYEQYF.

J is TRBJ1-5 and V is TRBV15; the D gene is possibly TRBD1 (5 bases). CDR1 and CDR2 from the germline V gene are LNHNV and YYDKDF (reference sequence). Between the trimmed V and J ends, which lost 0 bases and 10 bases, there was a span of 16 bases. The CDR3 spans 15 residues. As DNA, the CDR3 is TGTGCCACCAGCAGAGATCGGCAGGGAGACGATCCCCAGCATTTT. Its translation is CATSRDRQGDDPQHF.

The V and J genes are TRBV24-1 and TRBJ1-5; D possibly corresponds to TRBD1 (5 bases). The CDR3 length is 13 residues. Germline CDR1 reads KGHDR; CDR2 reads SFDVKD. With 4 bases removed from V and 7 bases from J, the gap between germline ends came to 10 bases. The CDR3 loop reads CATSEEGRQPQHF. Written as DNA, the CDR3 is TGTGCCACCAGTGAGGAGGGGAGACAGCCCCAGCATTTT.

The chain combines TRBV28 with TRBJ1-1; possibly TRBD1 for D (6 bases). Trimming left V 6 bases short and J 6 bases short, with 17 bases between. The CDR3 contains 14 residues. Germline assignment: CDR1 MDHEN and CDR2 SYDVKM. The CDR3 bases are TGTGCCAGCAGCCCCCACAGGGAGGGGGCTGAAGCTTTCTTT. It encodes CASSPHREGAEAFF.

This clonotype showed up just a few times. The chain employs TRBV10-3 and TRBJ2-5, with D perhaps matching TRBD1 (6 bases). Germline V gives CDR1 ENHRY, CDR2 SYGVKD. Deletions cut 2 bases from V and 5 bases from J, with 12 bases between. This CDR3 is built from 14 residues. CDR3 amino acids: CAISENRVYETQYF. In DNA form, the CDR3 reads TGTGCCATCAGTGAGAACAGGGTTTATGAGACCCAGTACTTC.

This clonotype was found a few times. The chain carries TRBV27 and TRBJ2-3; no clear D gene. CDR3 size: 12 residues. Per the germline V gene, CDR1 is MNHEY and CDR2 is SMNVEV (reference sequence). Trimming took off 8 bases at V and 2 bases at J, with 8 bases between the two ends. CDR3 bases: TGTGCCAGCGGGCTATCCACAGATACGCAGTATTTT. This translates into CASGLSTDTQYF.

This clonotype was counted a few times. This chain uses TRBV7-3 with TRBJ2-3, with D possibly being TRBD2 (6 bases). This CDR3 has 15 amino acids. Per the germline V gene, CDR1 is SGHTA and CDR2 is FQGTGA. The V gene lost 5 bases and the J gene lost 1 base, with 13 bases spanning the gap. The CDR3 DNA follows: TGTGCCAGCAGCCCTGGGGCGGGGCGCACAGATACGCAGTATTTT. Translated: CASSPGAGRTDTQYF.

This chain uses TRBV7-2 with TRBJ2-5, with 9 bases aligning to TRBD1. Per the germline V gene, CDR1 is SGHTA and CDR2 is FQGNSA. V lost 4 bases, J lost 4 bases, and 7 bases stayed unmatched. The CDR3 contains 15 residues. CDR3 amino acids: CASSSLTGGGETQYF. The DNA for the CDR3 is TGTGCCAGCAGCTCCCTCACAGGGGGCGGAGAGACCCAGTACTTC.

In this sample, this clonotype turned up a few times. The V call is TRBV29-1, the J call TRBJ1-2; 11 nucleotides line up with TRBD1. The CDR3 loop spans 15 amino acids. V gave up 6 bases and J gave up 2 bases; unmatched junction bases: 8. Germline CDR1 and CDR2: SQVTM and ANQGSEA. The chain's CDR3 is CSVPGQGARNYGYTF. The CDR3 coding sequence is TGCAGCGTCCCCGGACAGGGGGCAAGGAACTATGGCTACACCTTC.